This entry lists 5 T cell receptor beta chains sequenced from one sample in a study of blood T cell repertoires in COVID-19. Clones were read by immunoSEQ multiplex PCR, and TCRdb kept only the in-frame ones, dropping some. The sample consists of approximately 77,000 clones, just over 85% of them appearing once. Sequencing was carried out using peripheral blood. These receptor sequences come from a man aged 30-40 years with acute or convalescent COVID-19.

This sequence joins TRBV7-9 and TRBJ2-1, with 8 nucleotides matching TRBD1. The CDR3 is 16 residues long. The ends lost 1 base at V and 4 bases at J; junction bases unmatched: 6. In germline, CDR1 is SEHNR, CDR2 FQNEAQ (reference sequence). For the CDR3, the DNA is TGTGCCAGCAGCTTAGTAGGCCGGACAGGGTACAATGAGCAGTTCTTC. This translates into CASSLVGRTGYNEQFF. Based on the CDR3 plus reference TRBV7-9 and TRBJ2-1, the full variable domain is DTGVSQNPRHKITKRGQNVTFRCDPISEHNRLYWYRQTLGQGPEFLTYFQNEAQLEKSRLLSDRFSAERPKGSFSTLEIQRTEQGDSAMYLCASSLVGRTGYNEQFFGPGTRLTVL.

This clone was detected once. V gene TRBV27 combines with J gene TRBJ2-1, with a weak D call TRBD1 (6 bases). The CDR3 runs 14 residues. Germline assignment: CDR1 MNHEY and CDR2 SMNVEV (reference sequence). Trimming shortened V by 6 bases and J by 6 bases, and 15 bases separated the two germline ends. The CDR3, as DNA: TGTGCCAGCAGCGAAAGGGACATGACCAATGAGCAGTTCTTC. Its translation: CASSERDMTNEQFF.

The chain combines TRBV11-2 with TRBJ1-3, with D tentatively TRBD1 (5 bases). V was trimmed by 1 base and J by 0 bases, leaving 13 bases between them. The CDR3 extends over 17 amino acids. CDR1 and CDR2 from the germline V gene are SGHAT and FQNNGV. Here the CDR3 DNA reads TGTGCCAGCAGCTTAGTTACACAGGCCTTCTCTGGAAACACCATATATTTT. Its translation: CASSLVTQAFSGNTIYF. Supplemented by reference TRBV11-2 and TRBJ1-3, the full variable domain reads EAGVAQSPRYKIIEKRQSVAFWCNPISGHATLYWYQQILGQGPKLLIQFQNNGVVDDSQLPKDRFSAERLKGVDSTLKIQPAKLEDSAVYLCASSLVTQAFSGNTIYFGEGSWLTVV.

This clone appeared once. The chain is built from TRBV9 and TRBJ2-3, with D possibly matching TRBD1 (6 bases). Germline V CDR1 and CDR2: SGDLS, YYNGEE. Trimming removed 4 bases from V and 0 bases from J, with 9 bases in between. There are 14 residues in the CDR3. As DNA, the CDR3 is TGTGCCAGCAGCTCCGGGACAAGCACAGATACGCAGTATTTT. As protein: CASSSGTSTDTQYF.

This clone was found a few times. This chain joins TRBV18 and TRBJ2-1, with D maybe TRBD1 (8 bases). Germline lookup yields CDR1 KGHSH and CDR2 LQKENI. The CDR3 consists of 15 residues. Trimming stripped 6 bases from V and 7 bases from J, with 19 bases between. The CDR3 DNA follows: TGTGCCAGCTCGCAGATACAGGGGGAGGGGAATGAGCAGTTCTTC. It specifies CASSQIQGEGNEQFF.